Listed below are T cell receptor beta chains from one sample, sequenced in a study of blood T cells in healthy people across ages. Using its own MiXCR run on the 5' RACE reads, TCRdb lists one record per CDR3 protein. The sample has roughly 930,000 distinct CDR3 sequences, roughly 43% seen once. Sequenced: blood. These receptor sequences come from a man aged 30 to 39 in good health. CDR3s include the opening cysteine and the closing phenylalanine or tryptophan. The D gene is left open where the match is weak. Clone size is stated in some rows and not others, as once, few, many or a class when expanded.

16	TRBV4-3	.	.	TRBJ1-1	TGCGCCAGCAGCCAATCGGTTCGGAATTTGAACACTGAAGCTTTCTTT	CASSQSVRNLNTEAFF
12	TRBV29-1	.	TRBD1	TRBJ2-1	TGCAGCGTAAATGGACAGGGCAATGAGCAGTTCTTC	CSVNGQGNEQFF
17	TRBV7-8	.	.	TRBJ2-1	TGTGCCAGCAGCTTGACCCTAGGGGGGATACCTTACAATGAGCAGTTCTTC	CASSLTLGGIPYNEQFF
17	TRBV3-1	.	TRBD2	TRBJ2-1	TGTGCCAGCAGCCAAGATAGGATAGGGACTAGCGGGGGTGCGAGGTTCTTC	CASSQDRIGTSGGARFF
14	TRBV20-1	.	.	TRBJ1-5	TGCAGTGCTTCCGGGGGGGGAGACAATCAGCCCCAGCATTTT	CSASGGGDNQPQHF
15	TRBV29-1	.	TRBD1	TRBJ1-5	TGCAGCGTCCAAATAAGGACAGGGGGGGATCAGCCCCAGCATTTT	CSVQIRTGGDQPQHF
15	TRBV6-5	.	.	TRBJ1-5	TGTGCCAGCAGTTACTCTTGGGGAGGCAATCAGCCCCAGCATTTT	CASSYSWGGNQPQHF
12	TRBV7-2	few	.	TRBJ1-2	TGTGCCAGCAACTTTCAGGGGTTGGGCTACACCTTC	CASNFQGLGYTF
16	TRBV7-8	few	.	TRBJ2-3	TGTGCCAGCAGCTTAGCTGGGCTAGAATTCACAGATACGCAGTATTTT	CASSLAGLEFTDTQYF
13	TRBV7-2	.	.	TRBJ1-1	TGTGCCAGCAGCTTAAGACAAACGGGTGAAGCTTTCTTT	CASSLRQTGEAFF
17	TRBV3-1	.	TRBD1	TRBJ2-5	TGTGCCAGCAGCCATTTCGCCGGGACAGGGAATGCAGAGACCCAGTACTTC	CASSHFAGTGNAETQYF
16	TRBV4-1	.	TRBD2	TRBJ2-1	TGCGCCAGCAGCCAAGCATCTAGCGGGGACTACAATGAGCAGTTCTTC	CASSQASSGDYNEQFF
15	TRBV12-3/TRBV12-4	.	.	TRBJ2-3	TGTGCCAGCATCCTCGGAAGAGCGAGCACAGATACGCAGTATTTT	CASILGRASTDTQYF
14	TRBV28	.	.	TRBJ2-2	TGTGCCAGCAAGGGCGTGTCCTACACCGGGGAGCTGTTTTTT	CASKGVSYTGELFF
16	TRBV27	.	TRBD1	TRBJ1-2	TGTGCCAGCAGTCTGCAACGGGACAGGCTCGGGTATGGCTACACCTTC	CASSLQRDRLGYGYTF
13	TRBV6-5	.	.	TRBJ2-7	TGTGCCAGGTTGACAGTTTTGGGGCACGAGCAGTACTTC	CARLTVLGHEQYF
15	TRBV5-1	few	.	TRBJ2-3	TGCGCCAGCAGCTTGGTCGGGGGAAACACAGATACGCAGTATTTT	CASSLVGGNTDTQYF
12	TRBV12-3/TRBV12-4	.	.	TRBJ2-1	TGTGCCATCAGTTTACAGGGAAGCGAGCAGTTCTTC	CAISLQGSEQFF
12	TRBV30	.	TRBD1	TRBJ2-7	TGTGCCTGGGGCCGACAGGGCTACGAGCAGTACTTC	CAWGRQGYEQYF
14	TRBV7-2	.	.	TRBJ1-5	TGTGCCAGCAGCTTAAACTCAGGGAATCAGCCCCAGCATTTT	CASSLNSGNQPQHF
14	TRBV6-6	.	TRBD1	TRBJ1-1	TGTGCCAGCACCGGGGACAGAACGAACACTGAAGCTTTCTTT	CASTGDRTNTEAFF
14	TRBV5-5	.	.	TRBJ2-6	TGTGCCAGCAGCTATGTAAGTGGGGCCAACGTCCTGACTTTC	CASSYVSGANVLTF
14	TRBV20-1	.	.	TRBJ2-1	TGCAGTGCGAGAAAGGGTCCAAGAAACAATGAGCAGTTCTTC	CSARKGPRNNEQFF
14	TRBV7-2	.	.	TRBJ1-1	TGTGCCAGCAGCTTCGGGGGGAGGAGCACTGAAGCTTTCTTT	CASSFGGRSTEAFF
12	TRBV4-2	.	.	TRBJ1-2	TGTGCCAGCAGCAAGCCTTCAGGGGGCTACACCTTC	CASSKPSGGYTF
14	TRBV5-5	.	.	TRBJ1-2	TGTGCCAGCAGCTTGCGGTTACTTAACTATGGCTACACCTTC	CASSLRLLNYGYTF
16	TRBV6-2/TRBV6-3	few	TRBD2	TRBJ2-3	TGTGCCAGCAGTTACTCGACAGCGGGGGGGACAGATACGCAGTATTTT	CASSYSTAGGTDTQYF
14	TRBV3-1	.	.	TRBJ2-3	TGTGCCAGCAGCCAAGATTCGGGCGGACTTACGCAGTATTTT	CASSQDSGGLTQYF
17	TRBV20-1	.	TRBD2	TRBJ2-1	TGCAGTGCCGTCGGGCGGGGGGCCCTATCCTCCTACAATGAGCAGTTCTTC	CSAVGRGALSSYNEQFF
14	TRBV20-1	.	.	TRBJ2-7	TGCAGTGCTAGCCCCAGCGTCTACTCCTACGAGCAGTACTTC	CSASPSVYSYEQYF
14	TRBV12-3/TRBV12-4	many	TRBD2	TRBJ2-3	TGTGCCAGCAGACTAGCGGGGGTAACAGATACGCAGTATTTT	CASRLAGVTDTQYF
16	TRBV20-1	.	TRBD1	TRBJ2-7	TGCAGTGCTAGAGTGGGGACAGGGAGGACGGCCCACGAGCAGTACTTC	CSARVGTGRTAHEQYF
16	TRBV4-3	.	.	TRBJ1-2	TGCGCCAGCAGCCAAGTCACAACGAGAAGTATGGATGGCTACACCTTC	CASSQVTTRSMDGYTF
13	TRBV3-1	.	.	TRBJ2-7	TGTGCCAGCAGCCATTTTGTCTCCTACGAGCAGTACTTC	CASSHFVSYEQYF
14	TRBV5-1	few	.	TRBJ2-5	TGCGCCAGCAGCTTGGGACAGTTCCAAGAGACCCAGTACTTC	CASSLGQFQETQYF
16	TRBV18	.	.	TRBJ2-5	TGTGCCAGCTCATCAACAGGAGGAGGTTGGCAAGAGACCCAGTACTTC	CASSSTGGGWQETQYF
15	TRBV3-1	.	.	TRBJ2-1	TGTGCCAGCAGCCGTCTCCGGGACCTAGACAATGAGCAGTTCTTC	CASSRLRDLDNEQFF
16	TRBV24-1	few	TRBD2	TRBJ2-1	TGTGCCACCAGTGACCCCTCACTAGCGGCCTACAATGAGCAGTTCTTC	CATSDPSLAAYNEQFF
16	TRBV5-5	.	TRBD2	TRBJ2-5	TGTGCCAGCAGCTGGGGACTAGCGGGGATTAAGGAGACCCAGTACTTC	CASSWGLAGIKETQYF
17	TRBV4-1	few	TRBD1	TRBJ2-3	TGCGCCAGCAGCCAGGGTAACAGGGGGCTGAGCACAGATACGCAGTATTTT	CASSQGNRGLSTDTQYF
12	TRBV18	few	.	TRBJ2-7	TGTGCCAGCTCACACGCAAAGGACGAGCAGTACTTC	CASSHAKDEQYF
13	TRBV7-2	.	TRBD2	TRBJ2-5	TGTGCCAGCAGCTTAGAAACAATGGGGGGGCAGTACTTC	CASSLETMGGQYF
16	TRBV6-5	once	.	TRBJ2-1	TGTGCCAGCAGTTCCCCGGGGAGAGGTTCGGGGAATGAGCAGTTCTTC	CASSSPGRGSGNEQFF
14	TRBV14	few	.	TRBJ2-7	TGTGCCAGCAGCCTCCAGGGTATCCCCTACGAGCAGTACTTC	CASSLQGIPYEQYF
13	TRBV6-1	few	.	TRBJ2-7	TGTGCCAGCCTTACGAGGCAGGCGCGGGAGCAGTACTTC	CASLTRQAREQYF
12	TRBV28	.	TRBD1	TRBJ2-7	TGTGCCACAGGGGGCGATCCCTACGAGCAGTACTTC	CATGGDPYEQYF
15	TRBV27	few	TRBD1	TRBJ2-7	TGTGCCAGCAGTTCCCCCACAGGGGTGAGCTACGAGCAGTACTTC	CASSSPTGVSYEQYF
15	TRBV28	few	TRBD1	TRBJ1-4	TGTGCCAGCAGTTTCCGGGACAGGGTGTATGAAAAACTGTTTTTT	CASSFRDRVYEKLFF
14	TRBV6-6	.	.	TRBJ1-2	TGTGCCAGCAGTTACTCCAGGCCCAACTATGGCTACACCTTC	CASSYSRPNYGYTF
14	TRBV20-1	.	.	TRBJ2-7	TGCAGTGCTAGAGGGACAGTCGTAGACTACGAGCAGTACTTC	CSARGTVVDYEQYF
14	TRBV5-1	.	.	TRBJ2-7	TGCGCCAGCAGCCTAATCCTCCAGGGCTACGAGCAGTACTTC	CASSLILQGYEQYF
13	TRBV20-1	.	.	TRBJ2-4	TGCAGTGCCCCTGGACAGTCAAGGGCCATTCAGTACTTC	CSAPGQSRAIQYF
13	TRBV7-2	.	.	TRBJ2-1	TGTGCCAGCAGCGTAGCTTCTGAGAATGAGCAGTTCTTC	CASSVASENEQFF
14	TRBV3-1	.	.	TRBJ2-5	TGTGCCAGCAGCCATGGGGCAGGGTGGGAGACCCAGTACTTC	CASSHGAGWETQYF
14	TRBV7-9	few	.	TRBJ2-7	TGTGCCAGCAGCTCCCCCGCGGGTTCCTACGAGCAGTACTTC	CASSSPAGSYEQYF